A single sample gave rise to the 26 T cell receptor delta chains below, sequenced in a study of γδ T cells in repeated Plasmodium falciparum infection listed by TCRdb under 2021. For bulk TCR repertoire analysis, Vgamma9/Vdelta2+ and Vdelta2-negative gammadelta T cell populations were flow-sorted out of peripheral blood mononuclear cells. Libraries were built with multiplex PCR. The sequencing machine was an Illumina MiSeq. TCRdb called clones from the public reads with CATT, and repeated DNA sequences were later combined into one row. The sample contains 55,000 to 70,000 delta-chain clones, over 1.5% of them found a single time. Approximately 15% of the sample lies in the top ten. Sample: gamma-delta T cells from blood. The receptors originated from a pool of human donors (malaria-infected and uninfected, not separated).

A word on this clone: TCRdb has a much larger clone's protein, which differs at residue 12 from the translation of this DNA, likely because of a read error; what is shown is the protein translated from the DNA. The gene calls are TRDV1 and TRDJ1; D unclear. The J gene was missing in TCRdb and was found by matching the end of the DNA to germline. Looked up from germline, CDR1 is TSWWSYY and CDR2 is QGS. The CDR3 spans 16 residues. Between the trimmed V and J ends, which lost 0 bases and 7 bases, there was a span of 18 bases. CDR3 nucleotide sequence: TGTGCTCTTGGGGAACTAAGCACCGGGACGGCCGGTAAACTCATCTTT. Translated: CALGELSTGTAGKLIF.

This clone was counted at least ten times. This DNA's translation differs at residue 14 from TCRdb's protein, which comes from a much larger clone; a read error is likely, and the protein shown is translated from the DNA. The J gene is TRDJ1, the V gene TRDV1, with TRDD3 matching 10 bases. CDR1 and CDR2 (germline): TSWWSYY, QGS. The CDR3 spans 17 residues. The CDR3 coding sequence is TGTGCTCTTGGGGAAGCTGTGTACTGGGGGATGGCCGATAGACTCATCTTT. Its protein is CALGEAVYWGMADRLIF.

Comments on this clone: A read error likely explains why the TCRdb protein, taken from a much larger clone, differs from this DNA's translation at residue 17; the protein shown is translated from the DNA. The chain is built from TRDV1 and TRDJ1, with 9 bases identical to TRDD2. The CDR3 consists of 19 residues. Germline V gene sequence: CDR1 TSWWSYY, CDR2 QGS. The CDR3 nucleotides read TGTGCTCTTGGGGAACTCGCCTTCCTACCGCGGCCTCGCACCGATAAACACATCTTT. Protein: CALGELAFLPRPRTDKHIF.

This clone was counted only a few times. This sequence is one base from a far larger clone and is likely a read error. The same CDR3 is also encoded by other DNA sequences in this sample. The chain has TRDV2 and TRDJ1; TRDD3 is a possible D gene (5 bases). Here the J gene was assigned by germline matching of the DNA, as TCRdb has none. The CDR3 covers 21 residues. Germline loops: CDR1 GEAIGNYY, CDR2 EKD. Written as DNA, the CDR3 is TGTGCCTGTGACACCGATGACGGGGGGTGGATCGACCCCCCCGACGCCGACAAACTCATCTTT. The encoded protein is CACDTDDGGWIDPPDADKLIF.

About this clone itself: The TCRdb protein comes from a much larger clone and disagrees with this DNA's translation at residue 14, likely due to a read error; the protein given here is derived from the DNA. The chain couples TRAV38-2/DV8 to TRDJ1; 11 positions agree with TRDD3. The CDR3 has 19 amino acids. V lost 0 bases, J lost 3 bases, and 13 bases stayed unmatched. Germline V CDR1 and CDR2: TSESDYY, QEAYKQQN. This chain's CDR3 is CAYRSGVNWGIWDADKLIF. As DNA, the CDR3 is TGTGCTTATAGGAGCGGGGTAAACTGGGGGATATGGGACGCCGATAAACTCATCTTT.

As regards this clone: TCRdb has a much larger clone's protein, which differs at residue 25 from the translation of this DNA, likely because of a read error; what is shown is the protein translated from the DNA. This chain uses TRDV1 with TRDJ1; 10 bases are shared with TRDD3. As TCRdb names no J gene, one was assigned here on the basis of a DNA match to germline. The CDR3 has 28 residues. Germline V gene data show CDR1 as TSWWSYY and CDR2 as QGS. Here the CDR3 reads CALGELARKGLGGYPLDSGTLYTDRLIF. Here the CDR3 DNA reads TGTGCTCTTGGGGAACTTGCCCGAAAAGGGCTTGGGGGATACCCCCTCGATTCCGGTACCCTTTACACCGATAGACTCATCTTT.

This clone appeared many times. A far larger clone lies a single base away; this is likely a read error. Within the sample, other DNA sequences also encode this same CDR3. CDR3 region: CALGVGAGGFSTDKLIF. Written as DNA, the CDR3 is TGTGCTCTTGGGGTCGGGGCTGGGGGATTCTCTACTGATAAACTCATCTTT. J is TRDJ1 and V is TRDV1; 9 bases match TRDD3. The CDR3 is 17 amino acids. Losses at the gene ends were 4 bases for V and 5 bases for J; bases not matched to a gene: 14. Germline CDR1 and CDR2: TSWWSYY and QGS.

As regards this clone: The protein TCRdb lists belongs to a much larger clone and differs from this DNA's translation at residue 4, which points to a read error; the protein shown is made from the DNA. The chain combines TRDV1 with TRDJ1; TRDD3 aligns across 8 bases. TCRdb supplies no J gene; here it was assigned by aligning the nucleotide sequence to germline. The germline V gene encodes CDR1 TSWWSYY and CDR2 QGS. The CDR3 covers 21 residues. CDR3 sequence: CALEELAFPNTGGTYTDKLIF. The DNA of the CDR3 is TGTGCTCTTGAGGAATTGGCCTTCCCGAATACTGGGGGCACTTACACCGATAAACTCATCTTT.

This clone was counted at least ten times. A single base is all that separates this from a far larger clone, so a read error is likely. The sample has other DNA sequences that encode this CDR3 too. The J gene is TRDJ1, the V gene TRDV2, with 13 bases lining up with TRDD3. Germline CDR1 reads GEAIGNYY; CDR2 reads EKD. The CDR3 length is 21 residues. V dropped 0 bases and J dropped 14; count of bases not matched to a gene: 29. CDR3: CACDTDNWGIRVLPITPPRIF. The CDR3 region has the DNA TGTGCCTGTGACACCGACAACTGGGGGATACGCGTCTTACCAATCACGCCCCCTCGGATCTTT.

This clone showed up just a few times. TCRdb shows a much larger clone's protein in place of this DNA's translation, and the two differ at residue 4, likely through a read error; the protein shown is translated from the DNA. The CDR3 nucleotides are TGTGCCTGGGGAAACCCTTCCTTCACTGGGGGATACGTCCACCGGGGAAAACTCATCTTT. Protein sequence: CAWGNPSFTGGYVHRGKLIF. This rearrangement joins TRDV3 to TRDJ1; TRDD3 matches at 13 bases. Since TCRdb gives no J gene, matching the DNA to germline was used here to assign it. V lost 4 bases and J lost 8; bases outside the gene matches: 28. In germline, CDR1 is TVYSNPD, CDR2 GDNSRS (reference sequence). There are 20 residues in the CDR3.

This clone appeared many times. TCRdb has a much larger clone's protein, which differs at residue 17 from the translation of this DNA, likely because of a read error; what is shown is the protein translated from the DNA. V usage is TRDV1 and J usage is TRDJ1; 12 bases align to TRDD3. Assignment of the J gene here rests on matching the DNA to germline, because TCRdb gives none. Germline-derived CDR1 and CDR2 are TSWWSYY and QGS. The CDR3 loop spans 25 amino acids. Losses at the gene ends were 0 bases for V and 0 bases for J; bases not matched to a gene: 26. CDR3 loop: CALGELGRVWGIRHPSYSYTDKLIF. The CDR3 bases are TGTGCTCTTGGGGAACTCGGGCGCGTCTGGGGGATACGCCATCCTTCCTATTCGTACACCGATAAACTCATCTTT.

This clone showed up many times. The TCRdb record carries a much larger clone's protein, which differs from this DNA's translation at residue 8; a read error is the likely cause, and the protein listed here is the DNA translation. The rearrangement links TRDV3 to TRDJ1, with TRDD3 matching 9 bases. The CDR3 extends over 16 amino acids. V lost 2 bases and J lost 3; bases outside the gene matches: 13. The germline V gene encodes CDR1 TVYSNPD and CDR2 GDNSRS (reference sequence). Here the CDR3 reads CAFETGGHRPPDKLIF. CDR3 sequence (DNA): TGTGCCTTTGAAACTGGGGGACACCGTCCGCCCGATAAACTCATCTTT.

This clone was counted ten times or more. A far larger clone lies a single base away; this is likely a read error. Other nucleotide sequences in the sample specify the same CDR3. This chain joins TRDV1 and TRDJ1; 8 bases fit TRDD3. The CDR3 is 22 amino acids. CDR1 and CDR2 (germline): TSWWSYY, QGS. CDR3 amino acids: CALGEGLYRTGGHLPYTDKLIF. The CDR3 DNA follows: TGTGCCCTTGGGGAAGGTCTCTACCGTACTGGGGGTCACCTCCCCTACACCGATAAACTCATCTTT.

This clone was counted only a few times. A much larger clone lies a single base off, so this may be a read error. Other nucleotide sequences in the sample specify the same CDR3. The genes are TRDV3 and TRDJ1; TRDD2 might be the D (6 bases). Looked up from germline, CDR1 is TVYSNPD and CDR2 is GDNSRS (reference sequence). This CDR3 is built from 17 residues. Trimming took 3 bases from V and 8 from J, leaving 31 bases between them. Here the CDR3 DNA reads TGTGCCTTCTTCCGAGCGGTCCTACGGTCCGCCTACGGCAAACTCATCTTT. Its protein product is CAFFRAVLRSAYGKLIF.

The table lists this clone with a few counts. The TCRdb protein, from a much larger clone, departs from this DNA's translation at residue 4, likely by read error; the protein shown derives from the DNA. This rearrangement joins TRDV3 to TRDJ1, with 9 bases aligning to TRDD3. The junction had 25 bases not matched to a gene; V was cut back by 1 base and J by 1 base. The CDR3 has 21 amino acids. From germline, CDR1 is TVYSNPD and CDR2 GDNSRS (reference sequence). CDR3 nucleotides: TGTGCCTTTACCGCCTTCCTCCAAAATAGGAGACTGGGGGAGATCACCGATAAACTCATCTTT. Protein sequence: CAFTAFLQNRRLGEITDKLIF.

This clone appeared a few times. The likely explanation is a read error, given a far larger clone one base away. Other DNA sequences in the sample encode the same CDR3. The rearrangement uses TRDV1 and TRDJ1; 11 nucleotides line up with TRDD3. TCRdb supplies no J gene; here it was assigned by aligning the nucleotide sequence to germline. The CDR3 is 19 amino acids. With 9 bases clipped from V and 2 bases from J, the junction kept 20 bases outside the gene matches. Per germline, CDR1 TSWWSYY and CDR2 QGS. The CDR3 DNA reads TGTGCTCTCGGCCCTTCTCACCGGGGGTACTGGGGGATAACCGATAAACTCATCTTT. This sequence encodes CALGPSHRGYWGITDKLIF.

About this clone itself: The mismatch at residue 7 between this DNA's translation and the TCRdb protein of a much larger clone likely reflects a read error; the protein shown is translated from the DNA. The chain employs TRDV1 and TRDJ1, with 9 bases fitting TRDD3. The CDR3 totals 22 residues. The germline V gene has CDR1 TSWWSYY and CDR2 QGS. The ends lost 0 bases at V and 0 bases at J; junction bases unmatched: 20. The CDR3 DNA reads TGTGCTCTTGGGGAACTAAATGGAGGGAACTACTGGGGGAATCCGCACACCGATAAACTCATCTTT. Translated, it gives CALGELNGGNYWGNPHTDKLIF.

Points on this clone: This likely stems from a read error, as it lies one base from a far larger clone. Other nucleotide sequences in the sample specify the same CDR3. This chain joins TRDV2 and TRDJ1, with TRDD3 matching 8 bases. No J gene was available from TCRdb, and it was assigned here by a germline match of the DNA. Trimming removed 0 bases from V and 0 bases from J; junction bases left unmatched: 17. The length of the CDR3 is 20 residues. The germline V gene encodes CDR1 GEAIGNYY and CDR2 EKD. CDR3 sequence: CACDTAWAGGPPWDTDKLIF. As DNA, the CDR3 is TGTGCCTGTGACACCGCGTGGGCTGGGGGACCCCCCTGGGACACCGATAAACTCATCTTT.

Concerning this clone itself: It is likely a read error: a sequence one base away is far more abundant. The same CDR3 is also encoded by other DNA sequences in this sample. This chain uses TRDV1 with TRDJ1; TRDD3 might be the D (5 bases). In the absence of a J gene in TCRdb, the DNA was matched to germline to assign it here. Trimming removed 1 base at V and 0 bases at J, with 18 bases between. Germline V lookup: CDR1 TSWWSYY, CDR2 QGS. The CDR3 totals 18 residues. CDR3 sequence reads: CALGERGRRALYTDKLIF. Written as DNA, the CDR3 is TGTGCTCTTGGGGAACGGGGAAGGCGAGCGCTTTACACCGATAAACTCATCTTT.

This clone was found many times. Since a much larger clone is just one base distant, this may be a read error. This chain connects TRDV3 to TRDJ1, with 13 nucleotides matching TRDD3. V gave up 5 bases and J gave up 1 base; unmatched junction bases: 34. The germline V gene encodes CDR1 TVYSNPD and CDR2 GDNSRS (reference sequence). This CDR3 is 24 amino acids long. The CDR3 DNA follows: TGTGCCCGTCGCGGCGCTCCCCACTCACCTAATCATTACTGGGGGATACGAGGCACCGATAAACTCATCTTT. Translation gives CARRGAPHSPNHYWGIRGTDKLIF.

On this clone itself: This DNA translates differently at residue 5 from the TCRdb protein, which is that of a much larger clone; a read error is likely, and the protein shown is the DNA's own translation. The V call is TRDV1, the J call TRDJ1, with D possibly being TRDD2 or TRDD3 (7 bases each). No J gene was available from TCRdb, and it was assigned here by a germline match of the DNA. Between the trimmed V and J ends, which lost 4 bases and 0 bases, there was a span of 27 bases. The CDR3 is 20 amino acids. Germline V gene lookup returns CDR1 TSWWSYY and CDR2 QGS. The CDR3: CALGGNFLVGWGTHTDKLIF. DNA of the CDR3: TGTGCTCTTGGGGGCAACTTCCTAGTTGGGTGGGGGACCCACACCGATAAACTCATCTTT.

This clone was seen repeatedly, ten times or more. TCRdb assigns this DNA the protein of a much larger clone, which departs from its translation at residue 12; this likely reflects a read error, and the protein shown comes from translating the DNA. This chain connects TRDV1 to TRDJ1; 8 bases are a match to TRDD3. V gave up 3 bases and J gave up 0 bases; unmatched junction bases: 18. Germline V lookup: CDR1 TSWWSYY, CDR2 QGS. The length of the CDR3 is 20 residues. The CDR3: CALGDLISYWGVRHTDKLIF. CDR3 bases: TGTGCTCTTGGGGATCTCATTTCGTACTGGGGGGTACGGCACACCGATAAACTCATCTTT.

A note on this clone: Given a far larger clone just one base away, this is likely a sequencing read error. This sample includes further DNA sequences coding for the same CDR3. J is TRDJ3 and V is TRDV2; 10 positions agree with TRDD3. TCRdb is silent on the J gene; assignment here came from matching the DNA to germline. Germline loops: CDR1 GEAIGNYY, CDR2 EKD. The CDR3 covers 21 residues. CDR3 coding DNA: TGTGCCTGTGACACCGGCGGGCTACTGGGGGATCGCGCCTGGGATACCCGACAGATGTTTTTC. This sequence encodes CACDTGGLLGDRAWDTRQMFF.

By share, this clone ranks as medium-sized. This sample includes further DNA sequences coding for the same CDR3. The chain employs TRDV1 and TRDJ1; 13 positions agree with TRDD3. CDR3 length: 20 amino acids. CDR1 is TSWWSYY, CDR2 QGS, per germline. V lost 4 bases, J lost 0 bases, and 14 bases stayed unmatched. The CDR3 here is CALGVRTGGYVLQNTDKLIF. The CDR3 DNA reads TGTGCTCTTGGGGTCAGGACTGGGGGATACGTACTCCAAAACACCGATAAACTCATCTTT.

Comment on this clone: A read error is likely here: a far larger clone is one base away. This same CDR3 is encoded by further DNA sequences in the sample. The genes are TRDV1 and TRDJ1; a weak D match, TRDD3 (7 bases). TCRdb gives no J gene; it was assigned here by matching the DNA to germline. CDR1 is TSWWSYY and CDR2 is QGS in the germline V gene. This CDR3 comprises 24 residues. For the CDR3, the DNA is TGTGCTATTGGGGAAACGGGCCTTCCCAAACGTGGGGGGGATCCACCCATAAACACCGATAAACTCATCTTT. Protein sequence: CAIGETGLPKRGGDPPINTDKLIF.

This clone was counted a few times. The translation of this DNA and the TCRdb protein of a much larger clone differ at residue 6, probably owing to a read error; the protein shown here is translated from the DNA. The chain has TRDV1 and TRDJ1, with D possibly called TRDD2 or TRDD3 (6 bases each). CDR3 length: 19 amino acids. Per germline, CDR1 TSWWSYY and CDR2 QGS. The V end lost 3 bases, the J end lost 6 bases, and 29 bases lay between the germline ends. Here the CDR3 reads CALGDPILLRILPRNKLIF. The CDR3 DNA is TGTGCTCTTGGGGATCCCATCCTACTGAGGATACTACCGCGAAATAAACTCATCTTT.